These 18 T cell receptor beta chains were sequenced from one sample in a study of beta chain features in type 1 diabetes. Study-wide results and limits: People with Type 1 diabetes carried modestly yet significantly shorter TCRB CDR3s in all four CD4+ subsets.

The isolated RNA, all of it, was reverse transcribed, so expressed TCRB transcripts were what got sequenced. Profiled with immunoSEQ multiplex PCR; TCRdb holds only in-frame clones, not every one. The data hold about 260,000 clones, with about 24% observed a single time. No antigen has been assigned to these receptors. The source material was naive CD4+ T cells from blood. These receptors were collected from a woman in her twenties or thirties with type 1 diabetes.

The CDR3 DNA is TGTGCCAGCAGTGGAGGAGGGTCCGGCTACACCTTC. It translates to CASSGGGSGYTF. The V call is TRBV25-1, the J call TRBJ1-2; D remains ambiguous. V lost 4 bases, J lost 8 bases, and 11 bases lay in between. CDR1 is MGHDK and CDR2 is SYGVNS in the germline V gene. The CDR3 is 12 residues long.

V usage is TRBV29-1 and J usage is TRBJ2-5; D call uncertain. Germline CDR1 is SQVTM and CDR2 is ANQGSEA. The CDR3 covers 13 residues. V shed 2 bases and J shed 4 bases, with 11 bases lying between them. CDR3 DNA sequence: TGCAGCGTTGAACTTCAAACCGGAGAGACCCAGTACTTC. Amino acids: CSVELQTGETQYF.

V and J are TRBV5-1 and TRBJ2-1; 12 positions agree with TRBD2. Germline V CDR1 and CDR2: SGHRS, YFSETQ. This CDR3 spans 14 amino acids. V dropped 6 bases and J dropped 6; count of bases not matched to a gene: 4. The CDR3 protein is CASKLAGGPNEQFF. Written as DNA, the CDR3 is TGCGCCAGCAAACTAGCGGGGGGCCCCAATGAGCAGTTCTTC.

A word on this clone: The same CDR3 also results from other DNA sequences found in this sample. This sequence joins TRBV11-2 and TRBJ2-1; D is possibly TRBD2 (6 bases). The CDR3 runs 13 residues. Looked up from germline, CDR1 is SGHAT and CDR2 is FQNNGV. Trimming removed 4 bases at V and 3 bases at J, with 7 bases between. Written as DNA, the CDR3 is TGTGCCAGCAGCTCCGGGGGCTACAATGAGCAGTTCTTC. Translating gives CASSSGGYNEQFF.

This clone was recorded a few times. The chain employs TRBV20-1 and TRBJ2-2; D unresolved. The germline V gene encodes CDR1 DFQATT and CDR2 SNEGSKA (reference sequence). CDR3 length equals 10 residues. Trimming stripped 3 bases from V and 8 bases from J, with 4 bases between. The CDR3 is CSASQGELFF. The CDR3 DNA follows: TGCAGTGCTAGTCAAGGGGAGCTGTTTTTT.

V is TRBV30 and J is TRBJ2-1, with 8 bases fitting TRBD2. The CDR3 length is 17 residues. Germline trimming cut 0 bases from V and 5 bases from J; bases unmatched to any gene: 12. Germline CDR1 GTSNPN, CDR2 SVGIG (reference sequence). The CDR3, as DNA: TGTGCCTGGAGTGTAGGATGGGCTGGCGGGAGGAACAATGAGCAGTTCTTC. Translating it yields CAWSVGWAGGRNNEQFF.

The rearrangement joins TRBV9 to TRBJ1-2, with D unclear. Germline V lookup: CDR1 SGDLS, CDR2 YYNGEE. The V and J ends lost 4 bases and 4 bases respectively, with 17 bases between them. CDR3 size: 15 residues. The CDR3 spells CASSTLIGESYGYTF. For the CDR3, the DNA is TGTGCCAGCAGCACCTTAATCGGGGAGTCCTATGGCTACACCTTC.

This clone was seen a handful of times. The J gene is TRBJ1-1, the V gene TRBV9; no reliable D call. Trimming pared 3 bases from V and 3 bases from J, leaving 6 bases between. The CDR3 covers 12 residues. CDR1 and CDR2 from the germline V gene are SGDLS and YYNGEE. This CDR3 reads CASSARDTEAFF. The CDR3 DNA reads TGTGCCAGCAGCGCGAGGGACACTGAAGCTTTCTTT.

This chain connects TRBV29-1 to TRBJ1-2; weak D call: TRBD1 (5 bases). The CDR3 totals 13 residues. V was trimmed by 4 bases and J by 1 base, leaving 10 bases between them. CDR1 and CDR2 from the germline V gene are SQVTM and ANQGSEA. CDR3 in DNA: TGCAGCGTTGTCCTGGGGCTTAACTATGGCTACACCTTC. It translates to CSVVLGLNYGYTF.

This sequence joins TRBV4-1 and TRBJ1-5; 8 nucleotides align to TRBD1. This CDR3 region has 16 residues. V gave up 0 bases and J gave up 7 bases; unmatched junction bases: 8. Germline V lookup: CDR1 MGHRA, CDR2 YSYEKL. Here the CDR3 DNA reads TGCGCCAGCAGCCAAGAGGGCAGGGGGCGAGGACAGCCCCAGCATTTT. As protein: CASSQEGRGRGQPQHF.

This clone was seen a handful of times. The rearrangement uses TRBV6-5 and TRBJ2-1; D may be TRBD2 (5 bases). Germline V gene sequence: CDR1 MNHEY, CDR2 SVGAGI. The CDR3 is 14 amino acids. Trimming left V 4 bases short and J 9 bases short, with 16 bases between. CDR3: CASSSPPSRGEQFF. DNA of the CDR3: TGTGCCAGCAGTTCCCCCCCCTCACGGGGTGAGCAGTTCTTC.

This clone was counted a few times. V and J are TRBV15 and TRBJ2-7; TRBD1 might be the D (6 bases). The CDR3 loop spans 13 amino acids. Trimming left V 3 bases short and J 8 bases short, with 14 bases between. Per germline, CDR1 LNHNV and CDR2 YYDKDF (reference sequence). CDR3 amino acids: CATSSLPQGKQYF. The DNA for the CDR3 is TGTGCCACCAGCAGTCTCCCACAGGGTAAGCAGTACTTC.

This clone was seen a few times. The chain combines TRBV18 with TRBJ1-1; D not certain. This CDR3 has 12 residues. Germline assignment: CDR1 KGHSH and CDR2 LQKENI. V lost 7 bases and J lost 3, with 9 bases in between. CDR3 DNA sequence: TGTGCCAGCTACCGCCAGGACACTGAAGCTTTCTTT. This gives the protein CASYRQDTEAFF.

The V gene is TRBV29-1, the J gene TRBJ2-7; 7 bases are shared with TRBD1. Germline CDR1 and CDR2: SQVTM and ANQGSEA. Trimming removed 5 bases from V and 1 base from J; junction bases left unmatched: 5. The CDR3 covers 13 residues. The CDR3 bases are TGCAGCGTTCTCCAGGGGGTTTCCTACGAGCAGTACTTC. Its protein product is CSVLQGVSYEQYF.

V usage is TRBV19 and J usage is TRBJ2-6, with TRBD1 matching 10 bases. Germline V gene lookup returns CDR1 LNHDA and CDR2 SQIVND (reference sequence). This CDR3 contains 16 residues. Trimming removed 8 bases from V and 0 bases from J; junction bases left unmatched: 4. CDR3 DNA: TGTGCCAGTTCCTGGACAGGGGGCTCTGGGGCCAACGTCCTGACTTTC. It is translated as CASSWTGGSGANVLTF.

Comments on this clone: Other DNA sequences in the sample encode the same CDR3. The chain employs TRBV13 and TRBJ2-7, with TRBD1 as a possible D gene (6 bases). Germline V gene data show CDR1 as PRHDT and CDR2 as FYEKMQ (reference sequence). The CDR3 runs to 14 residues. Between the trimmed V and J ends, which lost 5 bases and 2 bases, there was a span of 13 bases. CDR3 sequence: CASSPRRGTYEQYF. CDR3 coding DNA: TGTGCCAGCAGCCCCCGCAGGGGAACCTACGAGCAGTACTTC. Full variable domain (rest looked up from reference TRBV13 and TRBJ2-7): AAGVIQSPRHLIKEKRETATLKCYPIPRHDTVYWYQQGPGQDPQFLISFYEKMQSDKGSIPDRFSAQQFSDYHSELNMSSLELGDSALYFCASSPRRGTYEQYFGPGTRLTVT.

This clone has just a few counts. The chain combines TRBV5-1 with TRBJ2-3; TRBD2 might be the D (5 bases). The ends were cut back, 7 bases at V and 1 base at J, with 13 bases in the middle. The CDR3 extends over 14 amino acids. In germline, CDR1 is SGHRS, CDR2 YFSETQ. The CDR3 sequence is CASGETGGTDTQYF. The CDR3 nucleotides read TGCGCCAGCGGGGAGACCGGAGGCACAGATACGCAGTATTTT.

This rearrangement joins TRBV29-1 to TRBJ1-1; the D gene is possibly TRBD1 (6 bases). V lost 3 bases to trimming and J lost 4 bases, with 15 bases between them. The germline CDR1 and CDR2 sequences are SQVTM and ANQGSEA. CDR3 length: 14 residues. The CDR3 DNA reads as TGCAGCGTTGACCACAGGGATAGTGCCACTGAAGCTTTCTTT. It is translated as CSVDHRDSATEAFF.